Sequencing of this T cell receptor beta chain was carried out in a study of blood T cell repertoires in COVID-19. Assay: immunoSEQ multiplex PCR; the TCRdb copy retains only in-frame clones and omits some. The data hold about 78,000 clones, with less than 95% observed a single time. The CDR3 totals 14 residues. In germline, CDR1 is MDHEN, CDR2 SYDVKM. Germline trimming cut 7 bases from V and 6 bases from J; bases unmatched to any gene: 6. Sequenced input: peripheral blood. This chain uses TRBV28 with TRBJ2-1; the match to TRBD2 covers 10 bases. The receptor comes from a woman aged 45-65 years in a cohort sampled during active COVID-19. DNA for the CDR3: TGTGCCAGCACCCCTAGCGGGAGAGGCAATGAGCAGTTCTTC. Its translation is CASTPSGRGNEQFF.